These 20 T cell receptor beta chains came from one sample sequenced in a study of response to subunit inactivated influenza vaccine. One entry per CDR3 protein, called by TCRdb with MiXCR from the RT-PCR reads. The data hold 280,000 or so distinct CDR3 sequences, with just over 20% observed a single time. The source material was PBMCs from blood, sampled 21 months after vaccination. These receptors were obtained from a man aged 50 to 69 who received an inactivated influenza vaccine.

This chain links TRBV4-2 with TRBJ2-1; the D is unclear. Germline CDR1 and CDR2: LGHNA and YNFKEQ. V lost 4 bases and J lost 0, with 13 bases in between. The CDR3 is 16 amino acids. The CDR3 DNA reads as TGTGCCAGCAGCCCGGAAGGATCGAGCTCCTACAATGAGCAGTTCTTC. This encodes CASSPEGSSSYNEQFF.

The V gene is TRBV20-1, the J gene TRBJ2-3; 7 bases fit TRBD2. The CDR3 is made up of 15 amino acids. Germline CDR1 reads DFQATT; CDR2 reads SNEGSKA (reference sequence). The trim removed 0 bases at V and 2 bases at J, leaving 5 bases unmatched. The chain's CDR3 is CSARDFSGATDTQYF. CDR3 nucleotides: TGCAGTGCTAGAGATTTCAGCGGGGCCACAGATACGCAGTATTTT.

This chain joins TRBV6-1 and TRBJ1-1; tentatively, D is TRBD1 (6 bases). Trimming shortened V by 7 bases and J by 4 bases, and 16 bases separated the two germline ends. The germline V gene has CDR1 MNHNS and CDR2 SASEGT. There are 14 residues in the CDR3. The CDR3 here is CASTTDGTFTEAFF. In nucleotides, the CDR3 is TGTGCCAGCACCACTGACGGGACATTCACTGAAGCTTTCTTT.

This clonotype was seen only a few times. The gene calls are TRBV6-6 and TRBJ1-1; 7 positions agree with TRBD1. The CDR3 totals 13 residues. Germline V CDR1 and CDR2: MNHNY, SVGAGI (reference sequence). The V gene end was trimmed by 7 bases and the J gene end by 7 bases; junction bases not matched to a gene: 9. The CDR3 protein is CASTSDRAGEAFF. The CDR3, as DNA: TGTGCCAGCACCTCTGACAGGGCGGGTGAAGCTTTCTTT.

J is TRBJ2-4 and V is TRBV4-3; TRBD2 agrees at 12 bases. CDR1 and CDR2 (germline): LGHNA, YSLEER. The V and J ends lost 3 bases and 1 base, in that order; junction bases with no gene match: 4. The CDR3 totals 17 residues. The DNA for the CDR3 is TGCGCCAGCAGCCAGCTAGCGGGGGGGCCGGCCAAAAACATTCAGTACTTC. Translation gives CASSQLAGGPAKNIQYF.

The rearrangement uses TRBV7-9 and TRBJ2-1, with 10 bases identical to TRBD2. The V gene's germline CDR1 is SEHNR and CDR2 FQNEAQ (reference sequence). This CDR3 contains 15 residues. The V gene end was trimmed by 0 bases and the J gene end by 5 bases; junction bases not matched to a gene: 1. CDR3 sequence (DNA): TGTGCCAGCAGCTTAGCGCTAGCGGGGGACAATGAGCAGTTCTTC. Protein: CASSLALAGDNEQFF.

The chain couples TRBV20-1 to TRBJ1-1, with no clear D. The V gene's germline CDR1 is DFQATT and CDR2 SNEGSKA (reference sequence). This CDR3 has 14 residues. V lost 0 bases and J 5 bases, leaving 13 bases between the germline ends. The CDR3 loop reads CSARDVWVRTEAFF. CDR3 sequence (DNA): TGCAGTGCTAGAGATGTATGGGTTCGGACTGAAGCTTTCTTT.

The V gene is TRBV3-1, the J gene TRBJ2-3; D ambiguous. From germline, CDR1 is LGHDT and CDR2 YNNKEL (reference sequence). The CDR3 contains 16 residues. With 1 base removed from V and 0 bases from J, the gap between germline ends came to 11 bases. CDR3 bases: TGTGCCAGCAGCCAAGTCACGGGTTCTAGCACAGATACGCAGTATTTT. It yields the protein CASSQVTGSSTDTQYF.

This clonotype has just one count. The V and J genes are TRBV25-1 and TRBJ1-2; D is perhaps TRBD1 (6 bases). The CDR3 runs to 13 residues. The V end lost 0 bases, the J end lost 13 bases, and 15 bases lay between the germline ends. CDR1 and CDR2 from the germline V gene are MGHDK and SYGVNS. CDR3 protein: CASSEYTPGAFTF. The CDR3 coding sequence is TGTGCCAGCAGTGAATATACCCCAGGGGCCTTCACCTTC.

This clonotype was counted a few times. The J gene is TRBJ1-5, the V gene TRBV7-8, with 9 bases lining up with TRBD1. The CDR3 runs 20 residues. The trim removed 5 bases at V and 1 base at J, leaving 18 bases unmatched. CDR1 is SGHVS, CDR2 FQNEAQ, per germline. CDR3 amino acids: CASSPLWDREEGGSNQPQHF. For the CDR3, the DNA is TGTGCCAGCAGCCCTCTATGGGACAGGGAAGAAGGAGGCAGCAATCAGCCCCAGCATTTT.

This clonotype was detected only a few times. The rearrangement links TRBV7-2 to TRBJ1-5; D gene ambiguous. Germline assignment: CDR1 SGHTA and CDR2 FQGNSA. Trimming removed 1 base at V and 7 bases at J, with 5 bases between. The CDR3 loop spans 12 amino acids. Here the CDR3 reads CASSLGMQPQHF. In nucleotides, the CDR3 is TGTGCCAGCAGCTTAGGGATGCAGCCCCAGCATTTT.

This clonotype was found a few times. The chain uses TRBV4-1 and TRBJ1-4, with a possible D match to TRBD1 (5 bases). The CDR3 sequence is 16 residues long. The germline V and J ends were trimmed by 6 bases and 2 bases, with 16 bases remaining between them. CDR1 MGHRA and CDR2 YSYEKL come from the germline V gene. CDR3 DNA sequence: TGCGCCAGCAGTCCCCAGGGATCTTCGACTAATGAAAAACTGTTTTTT. It codes for CASSPQGSSTNEKLFF.

This clonotype was found a few times. The chain links TRBV12-3 or TRBV12-4 to TRBJ2-3; tentative D call: TRBD2 (6 bases). Trimming stripped 6 bases from V and 2 bases from J, with 18 bases between. This CDR3 is built from 16 residues. The CDR3 nucleotides are TGTGCCAGCAGCAATCCACGGCGGGGAAACACAGATACGCAGTATTTT. Protein: CASSNPRRGNTDTQYF.

The rearrangement joins TRBV12-3 or TRBV12-4 to TRBJ2-1, with 8 nucleotides matching TRBD1. Losses at the gene ends were 5 bases for V and 16 bases for J; bases not matched to a gene: 10. The CDR3 totals 12 residues. The CDR3 sequence is CASSGQGLGIFF. CDR3 DNA: TGTGCCAGCAGTGGACAGGGTTTGGGTATTTTCTTC.

This clonotype was seen many times. The chain carries TRBV18 and TRBJ1-2; the match to TRBD1 covers 7 bases. The CDR3 extends over 15 amino acids. Germline trimming cut 5 bases from V and 5 bases from J; bases unmatched to any gene: 11. The germline CDR1 and CDR2 sequences are KGHSH and LQKENI. CDR3 nucleotides: TGTGCCAGCTCATCCACGACAGGGAGGAGTTATGGCTACACCTTC. Protein sequence: CASSSTTGRSYGYTF.

This chain joins TRBV3-1 and TRBJ1-1; D is uncertain. The V end was cut by 1 base, the J end by 1 base, with 19 bases between. The CDR3 length is 18 residues. The V gene's germline CDR1 is LGHDT and CDR2 YNNKEL (reference sequence). This chain's CDR3 is CASSQVVLRVSSNTEAFF. In DNA, the CDR3 is TGTGCCAGCAGCCAAGTAGTTCTTAGGGTTAGTTCGAACACTGAAGCTTTCTTT.

This clonotype was found many times. The J gene is TRBJ1-1, the V gene TRBV30; no clear D. Looked up from germline, CDR1 is GTSNPN and CDR2 is SVGIG (reference sequence). V lost 5 bases and J 0 bases, leaving 7 bases between the germline ends. This CDR3 has 12 residues. CDR3 sequence (DNA): TGTGCCTGGGGACTTTTGAACACTGAAGCTTTCTTT. Its translation: CAWGLLNTEAFF.

The gene calls are TRBV7-2 and TRBJ1-1; perhaps TRBD1 as D (5 bases). Trimming removed 5 bases from V and 2 bases from J, with 18 bases in between. The germline CDR1 and CDR2 sequences are SGHTA and FQGNSA. CDR3 size: 16 residues. The CDR3 bases are TGTGCCAGCAGCCTCTATGAACAGGTCGTCAACACTGAAGCTTTCTTT. It translates to CASSLYEQVVNTEAFF.

This clonotype was seen a few times. The gene calls are TRBV4-2 and TRBJ1-6, with 8 bases fitting TRBD1. The V gene end was trimmed by 4 bases and the J gene end by 10 bases; junction bases not matched to a gene: 6. The CDR3 covers 14 residues. Germline-derived CDR1 and CDR2 are LGHNA and YNFKEQ. The CDR3, as DNA: TGTGCCAGCAGCCCCGACAGGGGAGGCTCACCCCTCCACTTT. As protein: CASSPDRGGSPLHF.

This clonotype came up a few times. This sequence joins TRBV6-2 or TRBV6-3 and TRBJ2-1; D is perhaps TRBD1 (6 bases). The CDR3 length is 16 residues. Germline CDR1 reads MNHEY; CDR2 reads SVGEGT. V lost 2 bases and J lost 5, with 16 bases in between. Here the CDR3 reads CASSYAGAAQNNEQFF. The CDR3, as DNA: TGTGCCAGCAGTTACGCAGGGGCAGCGCAAAACAATGAGCAGTTCTTC.